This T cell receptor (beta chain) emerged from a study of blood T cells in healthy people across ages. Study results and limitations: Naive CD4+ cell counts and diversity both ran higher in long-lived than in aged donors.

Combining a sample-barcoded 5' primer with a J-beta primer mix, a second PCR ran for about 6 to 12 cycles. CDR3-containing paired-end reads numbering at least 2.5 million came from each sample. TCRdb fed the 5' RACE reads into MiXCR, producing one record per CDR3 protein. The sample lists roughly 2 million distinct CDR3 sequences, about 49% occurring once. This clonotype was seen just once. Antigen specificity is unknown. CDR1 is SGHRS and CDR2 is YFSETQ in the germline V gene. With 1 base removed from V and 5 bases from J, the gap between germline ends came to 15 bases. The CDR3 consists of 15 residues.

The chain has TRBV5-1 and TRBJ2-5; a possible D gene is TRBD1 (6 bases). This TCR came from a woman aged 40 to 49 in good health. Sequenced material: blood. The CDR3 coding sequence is TGCGCCAGCAGCTTGTCAGGCAGGGGCGAGGAGACCCAGTACTTC. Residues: CASSLSGRGEETQYF.